These T cell receptor beta chains were read from a single sample in a study of blood T cell repertoires in COVID-19. Repertoires were generated with immunoSEQ multiplex PCR, while TCRdb's copy carries only in-frame clones and drops some. The sample lists approximately 120,000 clones, around three quarters occurring once. Sample: peripheral blood. The receptors stem from a human donor in a cohort sampled during active or convalescent COVID-19. CDR3s include the opening cysteine and the closing phenylalanine or tryptophan. Fields, in order: clone size, V gene, D gene, J gene, CDR3 DNA, CDR3 protein. A D gene is named only where the DNA matches it firmly. Clone size is shown for a subset of rows, as once, few, many or a class of expanded clone.

.	TRBV5-1	.	TRBJ1-1	TGCGCCAGCAGCCCGGGACAACCGAACACTGAAGCTTTCTTT	CASSPGQPNTEAFF
few	TRBV4-1	.	TRBJ1-5	TGCGCCAGCAGCCAAGACGCGCGGCAGGGGAGAGGCTTACAGCCCCAGCATTTT	CASSQDARQGRGLQPQHF
.	TRBV19	TRBD2	TRBJ2-1	TGTGCCAGTACCCTATGGGGGCTAGCGGGAGATTTGCGGAATGAGCAGTTCTTC	CASTLWGLAGDLRNEQFF
.	TRBV11-2	.	TRBJ2-1	TGTGCCAGCAGCTTATTCCTAGCGCCCGCGGGGGAGCAGTTCTTC	CASSLFLAPAGEQFF
once	TRBV5-5	TRBD2	TRBJ2-5	TGTGCCAGCAGCTACAGAGCGGGAGGAGGCCCCCAGGGAGAGACCCAGTACTTC	CASSYRAGGGPQGETQYF
few	TRBV20-1	.	TRBJ2-3	TGCAGTGCTCGCAGGGCAGATACGCAGTATTTT	CSARRADTQYF
.	TRBV12-3/TRBV12-4	TRBD1	TRBJ2-3	TGTGCCAGCAGACCTACAGGGGTCGATACGCAGTATTTT	CASRPTGVDTQYF
.	TRBV4-2	TRBD2	TRBJ2-3	TGTGCCAGCAGGTTTACTAGCGGGACCACAGATACGCAGTATTTT	CASRFTSGTTDTQYF
.	TRBV28	.	TRBJ2-7	TGTGCCAGCAGTTTAATTCCCAACGAGCAGTACTTC	CASSLIPNEQYF
.	TRBV20-1	.	TRBJ2-1	TGCAGTGCTAGTGGAACGGGGGGCGCTTCCTACAATGAGCAGTTCTTC	CSASGTGGASYNEQFF
.	TRBV6-5	TRBD1	TRBJ2-1	TGTGCCAGCAGTCAACGACAGGGGGTGGTTAATGAGCAGTTCTTC	CASSQRQGVVNEQFF
.	TRBV5-6	.	TRBJ1-3	TGTGCCAGCAGCTTATTAGGAGACTCTGGAAACACCATATATTTT	CASSLLGDSGNTIYF
.	TRBV24-1	TRBD2	TRBJ2-5	TGTGCCACCAGTAGCGGGATCGGAGAGACCCAGTACTTC	CATSSGIGETQYF
.	TRBV6-2/TRBV6-3	.	TRBJ2-1	TGTGCCAGCAGCCAGAGAATCAATGAGCAGTTCTTC	CASSQRINEQFF
.	TRBV7-2	.	TRBJ2-3	TGTGCCAGCAGCTTAGTGGGACTTCCCAGTGCGCAGTATTTT	CASSLVGLPSAQYF
.	TRBV14	.	TRBJ2-5	TGTGCCAGCAGCCAAACAGGGTTCCTTGGGACCCAGTACTTC	CASSQTGFLGTQYF
.	TRBV7-7	TRBD1	TRBJ2-2	TGTGCCAGCAGCAATGGACAGGGAGGTTCCGGGGAGCTGTTTTTT	CASSNGQGGSGELFF
few	TRBV5-1	TRBD1	TRBJ2-7	TGCGCCAGCCAGGGGACAGGGGTATACGAGCAGTACTTC	CASQGTGVYEQYF
.	TRBV19	.	TRBJ1-1	TGTGCCAGTAGTGTGGACAGCCCCGAAGCTTTCTTT	CASSVDSPEAFF
.	TRBV29-1	TRBD1	TRBJ1-3	TGCAGCGTCACCCCCGGACAGGGCTCTGGAAACACCATATATTTT	CSVTPGQGSGNTIYF